Following are 3 T cell receptor beta chains from one sample sequenced in a study of regulatory T cells in long-lasting Graves disease. CDR3-region Arm-PCR and iRepertoire HTBI primers produced the TCR beta libraries. MiXCR, applied by TCRdb to the multiplex PCR reads, yields one record per CDR3 protein. The sample lists some 340,000 distinct CDR3 sequences; 12% were seen once. Time point: newly diagnosed GD, antithyroid drugs for less than 3 months. After RNA was extracted from PBMCs, the TCR library was made from it. These data were also reused for a study on T cells in Graves' hyperthyroidism and ophthalmopathy.

The sample was peripheral blood mononuclear cells (PBMCs), taken at new diagnosis, from a patient treated with antithyroid drugs. The origin of the receptors is a woman younger than 35 with Graves disease.

This clonotype occurred a few times. The V gene is TRBV7-9, the J gene TRBJ2-6, with 9 bases matching TRBD1. The length of the CDR3 is 17 residues. Losses at the gene ends were 1 base for V and 2 bases for J; bases not matched to a gene: 3. CDR1 is SEHNR and CDR2 is FQNEAQ in the germline V gene (reference sequence). The CDR3 here is CASSLGTGVAGANVLTF. CDR3 DNA: TGTGCCAGCAGCTTAGGGACAGGGGTGGCTGGGGCCAACGTCCTGACTTTC.

This clonotype has a handful of counts. The V gene is TRBV7-9, the J gene TRBJ2-7; TRBD1 matches 9 bases. The CDR3 is 14 amino acids. V lost 8 bases to trimming and J lost 1 base; unmatched junction nucleotides: 6. The germline V gene encodes CDR1 SEHNR and CDR2 FQNEAQ (reference sequence). CDR3 DNA: TGTGCCAGCGGTGGGACAGGGCTTTCCTACGAGCAGTACTTC. Translated: CASGGTGLSYEQYF.

This clonotype appeared many times. CDR3 residues: CASSSLGERGGGETQYF. The CDR3 coding sequence is TGTGCCAGCAGCTCCCTAGGGGAGCGGGGGGGCGGTGAGACCCAGTACTTC. The genes are TRBV11-2 and TRBJ2-5; 10 bases agree with TRBD2. The germline V gene encodes CDR1 SGHAT and CDR2 FQNNGV. Losses at the gene ends were 4 bases for V and 5 bases for J; bases not matched to a gene: 13. This CDR3 spans 17 amino acids.